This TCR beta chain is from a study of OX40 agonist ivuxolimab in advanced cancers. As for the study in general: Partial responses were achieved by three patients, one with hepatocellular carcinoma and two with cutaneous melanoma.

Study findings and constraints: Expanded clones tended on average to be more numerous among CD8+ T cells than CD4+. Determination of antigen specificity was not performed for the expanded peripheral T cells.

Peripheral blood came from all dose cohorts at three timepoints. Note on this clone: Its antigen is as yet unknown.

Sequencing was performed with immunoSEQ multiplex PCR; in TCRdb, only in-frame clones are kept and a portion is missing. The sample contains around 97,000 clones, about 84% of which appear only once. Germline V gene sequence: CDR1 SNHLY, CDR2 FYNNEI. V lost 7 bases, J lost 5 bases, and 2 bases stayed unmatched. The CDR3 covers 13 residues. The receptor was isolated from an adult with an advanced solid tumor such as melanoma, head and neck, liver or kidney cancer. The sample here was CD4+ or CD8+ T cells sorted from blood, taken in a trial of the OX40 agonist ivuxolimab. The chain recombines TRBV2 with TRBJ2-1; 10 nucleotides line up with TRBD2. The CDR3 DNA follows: TGTGCCAGCATCCTAGCGGGGGACAATGAGCAGTTCTTC. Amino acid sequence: CASILAGDNEQFF.